The source of this TCR beta chain is a study of blood T cell repertoires in COVID-19 (dated by TCRdb to the early 2020s). Notes on the research overall: The collaborator samples originated in the United States, Italy and Spain and spanned the acute and convalescent phases of COVID-19. The material from the prospective study consisted of cDNA or gDNA derived from T cells, B-cell-depleted T cells, or PBMCs. The dataset comprised deeply sampled blood TCRbeta repertoires from subjects exposed to, actively infected with, or recovered from COVID-19. A freely available public database, intended as a resource for researchers studying the immune response to SARS-CoV-2, is where the repertoires were released. Samples were obtained from the ongoing ImmuneRACE study (first 160 participants) and from approximately 1,200 subjects provided by 6 global collaborators. The sample metadata nearly always contained a de-identified subject ID, COVID-19 status, age in years and sex. Where HLA class I and class II types were available, the types were taken from metadata supplied by the sample provider, not from assay-based typing.

The collaborating institutions used their own protocols to collect whole blood in K2EDTA tubes. For TCRbeta analysis, collaborators shipped samples as frozen whole blood, isolated PBMCs, or DNA extracted from either of those sample types. CDR1 and CDR2, per the germline V gene, are SGHTA and FQGNSA. Trimming accounts for 5 bases at V and 5 bases at J, while the number of junction bases matched to no gene is 3. From cysteine to phenylalanine, the CDR3 is 13 amino acids long. Kept here is only the CDR3 DNA, which spans 39 bases and is read in frame from base 1. General study outcomes and caveats: How much clinical and demographic metadata was included differed by source and by participant, and the metadata was provided uncurated.

TCRbeta CDR3 regions were amplified from genomic DNA using the immunoSEQ Assay, a bias-controlled multiplex PCR. The source study handled its data this way. Within the assay, amplification of reference gene primers was used to estimate how many nucleated cells each sample contained. Sequence reads were collapsed and filtered to measure the absolute abundance of every unique TCRbeta CDR3 rearrangement. Productive Simpson clonality was computed per sample as the square root of Simpson's diversity index over productive rearrangements. TCRdb retrieved this table from immuneACCESS and kept in-frame rearrangements only. Not all clones are present; in checked studies, unresolved V genes account for under half, and no reason is known for the remainder. The V and J calls and clone size come from that table; D and trimming were worked out from the DNA. This sample holds over 85,000 clones; nearly 90% were observed only once. In total, the top ten clones hold roughly 4.9% of the sample.

A remark on this clone: Which antigen it targets is not known. No much larger clone exists at a distance of one base, and base qualities are not known.

The V and J segments used are TRBV7-2 and TRBJ2-3, with 8 central nucleotides matching TRBD2. This sequence was found in a human donor in a cohort sampled during active COVID-19. Sequenced: peripheral blood. The DNA sequence is as follows: TGTGCCAGCAGCATGCGGGGGGTAGATACGCAGTATTTT. This yields the protein CASSMRGVDTQYF.